This TCR beta chain appears in the sequencing data of a study of blood T cell repertoires in COVID-19 (dated by TCRdb to the early 2020s). Concerning the study at large: Samples covering the acute and convalescent phases of COVID-19 were provided by collaborators in the United States, Italy and Spain. The prospective study material was composed of cDNA or gDNA derived from T cells, B-cell-depleted T cells, or PBMCs. Samples were obtained from the ongoing ImmuneRACE study (first 160 participants) and from 1,200 or so subjects provided by 6 global collaborators. A de-identified subject ID, COVID-19 status, age in years and sex were almost always included in the sample metadata. The repertoires were released in a freely available public database intended as a resource for research on the immune response to SARS-CoV-2. Deeply sampled blood TCRbeta repertoires from subjects exposed to, actively infected with, or recovered from COVID-19 were included in the dataset. Where HLA class I and class II types were available, the types were taken from metadata supplied by the sample provider, not from assay-based typing.

Comments on this clone: Its target antigen remains unknown. Per-nucleotide qualities are absent, and no much larger clonotype sits a single base away.

In the prospective study, participants were about 18 to 95 years old, resided in 24 geographic areas of the United States, and were enrolled through a virtual design. Cohort assignment in the prospective study relied on participant-reported clinical history from a screening survey and a study questionnaire. ImmuneRACE Cohort 3 recovered participants were defined by two consecutive negative NP/OP PCR tests, healthcare professional clearance, or symptom resolution. In the prospective study, mobile phlebotomists collected whole blood, serum and a nasopharyngeal or oropharyngeal swab from each participant. Participants in the prospective study had the option to provide additional blood draws and questionnaires over a 2-month period. Before DNA extraction, prospective study blood samples were shipped either frozen or at room temperature. V loses 2 bases of germline sequence and J loses 0 bases, and the interval between the two ends is 8 bases. Including the terminal cysteine and phenylalanine, the CDR3 comprises 14 residues. The entry retains the CDR3 DNA only, 42 bases that are in frame from base 1. The germline V gene supplies CDR1 KGHSH and CDR2 LQKENI.

Paper-wide results and their limitations: Clinical and demographic metadata were provided uncurated, with the amount varying by source and participant.

TCRbeta CDR3 regions were amplified from genomic DNA using the immunoSEQ Assay, a bias-controlled multiplex PCR. The original pipeline was this. The number of nucleated cells in each sample was estimated from the amplification of reference gene primers within the assay. Sequence reads were collapsed and filtered to measure the absolute abundance of every unique TCRbeta CDR3 rearrangement. Productive Simpson clonality was computed per sample as the square root of Simpson's diversity index over productive rearrangements. Entries here come from immuneACCESS through TCRdb and include only in-frame sequences with V and J called. Some clones fail to appear in such tables; in the studies checked, an unresolved V gene covers under half of the shortfall, and the cause of the remainder is unknown. That table furnishes V, J and clone size, whereas the DNA furnished D and trimming. The sample data list around 140,000 clones, and around 87% of these were observed just once. The top ten hold roughly 10% of the sample.

The rearranged chain carries TRBV18 and TRBJ2-7, and TRBD1 may be the D gene, going by 6 matching bases. The TCR comes from a man between 60 and 75 years old who had recovered from COVID-19. Sequenced input: PBMCs or T cells enriched from blood (not recorded which). The CDR3 protein sequence reads: CASSPGTNSYEQYF. The sequence in DNA is TGTGCCAGCTCACCAGGGACAAACTCCTACGAGCAGTACTTC.